This TCR beta chain was sequenced during a study of T cells in Graves' hyperthyroidism and ophthalmopathy. Remarks on this clonotype: The junction does not match germline at one end; this may be a read error.

Template material for amplifying TCR beta CDR3 regions consisted of RNA transcripts. In the first-round RT-PCR of the TCR CDR3, the HTBI primer set was used. TCRdb processed the multiplex PCR reads anew with MiXCR; each CDR3 protein has one entry. In the table there are hundreds of thousands of distinct CDR3 sequences, about 43% of which are singletons. Germline V lookup: CDR1 WSHSY, CDR2 SAAADI. CDR3 size: 18 residues. The sequenced sample was peripheral blood or thyroid tissue (not recorded which). The TCR comes from a woman aged 18-30 years with Graves' hyperthyroidism. This sequence joins TRBV10-2 and TRBJ2-7, with a tentative D call TRBD2 (6 bases). CDR3 in DNA: TGTGCCAGCAGCCAAAGGACCCCAAGAACCGGGAGCCGCCACGAGCAGTACTTC. It translates to CASSQRTPRTGSRHEQYF.